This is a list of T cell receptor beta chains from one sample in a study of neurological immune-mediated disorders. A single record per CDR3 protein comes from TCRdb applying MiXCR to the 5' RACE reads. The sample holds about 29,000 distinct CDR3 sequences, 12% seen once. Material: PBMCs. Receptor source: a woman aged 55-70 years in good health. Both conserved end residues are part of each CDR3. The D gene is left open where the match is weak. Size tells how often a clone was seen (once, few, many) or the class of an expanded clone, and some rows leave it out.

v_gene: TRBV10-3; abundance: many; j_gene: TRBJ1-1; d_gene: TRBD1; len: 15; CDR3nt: TGTGCCATCAGCCGTCGACAGGGGGTGAACACTGAAGCTTTCTTT; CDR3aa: CAISRRQGVNTEAFF
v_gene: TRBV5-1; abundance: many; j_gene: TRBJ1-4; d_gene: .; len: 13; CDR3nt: TGCGCCAGCAGCTTGGAGGCCGGCGAAAAACTGTTTTTT; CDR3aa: CASSLEAGEKLFF
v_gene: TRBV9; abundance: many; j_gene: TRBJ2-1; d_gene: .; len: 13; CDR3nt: TGTGCCAGCAGAGGTGGGGCAGGCAATGAGCAGTTCTTC; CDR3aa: CASRGGAGNEQFF
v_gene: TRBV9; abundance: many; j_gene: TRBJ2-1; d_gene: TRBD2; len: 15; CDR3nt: TGTGCCAGCAGCGTCTATACTAGCGGGGGGAATGAGCAGTTCTTC; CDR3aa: CASSVYTSGGNEQFF
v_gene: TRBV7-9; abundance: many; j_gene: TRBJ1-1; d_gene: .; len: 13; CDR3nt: TGTGCCAGCAGGGAGGGCGTGAACACTGAAGCTTTCTTT; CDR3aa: CASREGVNTEAFF
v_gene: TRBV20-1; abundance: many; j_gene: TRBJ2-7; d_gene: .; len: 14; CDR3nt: TGCAGTGCTGCAGACAGGCGGATCCCCTACGAGCAGTACTTC; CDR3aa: CSAADRRIPYEQYF
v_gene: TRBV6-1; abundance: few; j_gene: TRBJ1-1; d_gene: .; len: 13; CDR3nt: TGTGCCAGCAGAAGGGGAGGGGACACTGAAGCTTTCTTT; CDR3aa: CASRRGGDTEAFF
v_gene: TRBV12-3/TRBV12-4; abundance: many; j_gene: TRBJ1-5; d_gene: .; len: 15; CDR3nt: TGTGCCAGCAGTTTAAACCTGGACGGGAATCAGCCCCAGCATTTT; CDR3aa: CASSLNLDGNQPQHF
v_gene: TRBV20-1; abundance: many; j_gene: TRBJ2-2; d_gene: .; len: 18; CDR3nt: TGCAGTGCTAGAGATCCCGGAGCTAGCGCGCTGAACACCGGGGAGCTGTTTTTT; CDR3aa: CSARDPGASALNTGELFF
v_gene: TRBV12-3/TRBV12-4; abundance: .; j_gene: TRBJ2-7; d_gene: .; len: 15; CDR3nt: TGTGCCAGCAGCGTGGCATGGGGCCGCCACTACGAGCAGTACTTC; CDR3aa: CASSVAWGRHYEQYF
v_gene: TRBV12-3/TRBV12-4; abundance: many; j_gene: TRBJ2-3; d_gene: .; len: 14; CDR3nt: TGTGCCAGCAGAAGTAGCGGAGAGGCAGAAACGCAGTATTTT; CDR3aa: CASRSSGEAETQYF
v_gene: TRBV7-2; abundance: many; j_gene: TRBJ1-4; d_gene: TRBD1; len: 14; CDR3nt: TGTGCCAGCAGCTTACGACAGGGCTACGAAAAACTGTTTTTT; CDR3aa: CASSLRQGYEKLFF
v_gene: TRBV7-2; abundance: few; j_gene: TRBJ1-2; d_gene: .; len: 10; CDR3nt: TGTGCCAGCAGCCGCGATGGCTACACCTTC; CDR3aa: CASSRDGYTF
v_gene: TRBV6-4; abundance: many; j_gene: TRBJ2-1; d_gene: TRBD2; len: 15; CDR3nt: TGTGCCAGCAGTGCGGATGGCGGGGGGGCGGGGGAGCAGTTCTTC; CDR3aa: CASSADGGGAGEQFF
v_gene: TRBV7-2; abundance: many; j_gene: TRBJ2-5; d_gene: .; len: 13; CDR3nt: TGTGCCAGCAGTCCGATTGGTCGAGAGACCCAGTACTTC; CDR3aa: CASSPIGRETQYF
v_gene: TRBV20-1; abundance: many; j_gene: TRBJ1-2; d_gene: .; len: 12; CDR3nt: TGCAGTGCTAGTAGAGCTGGCTATGGCTACACCTTC; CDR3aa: CSASRAGYGYTF
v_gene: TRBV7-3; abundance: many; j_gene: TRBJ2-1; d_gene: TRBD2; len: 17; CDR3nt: TGTGCCAGCAGCTTAAATCTAGCGGGGTCATCCTACAATGAGCAGTTCTTC; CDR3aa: CASSLNLAGSSYNEQFF
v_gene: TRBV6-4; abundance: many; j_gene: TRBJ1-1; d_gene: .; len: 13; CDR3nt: TGTGCCAGCAGTCAGGGGTTAGGCACTGAAGCTTTCTTT; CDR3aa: CASSQGLGTEAFF
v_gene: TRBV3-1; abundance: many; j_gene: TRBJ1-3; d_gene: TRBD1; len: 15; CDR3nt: TGTGCCAGCAGCCAACCGACAGGGGTCGGAAACACCATATATTTT; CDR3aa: CASSQPTGVGNTIYF
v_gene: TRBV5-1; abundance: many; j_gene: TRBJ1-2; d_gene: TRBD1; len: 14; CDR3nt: TGCGCCAGCAGCTTGGCTGGGGACAGCTATGGCTACACCTTC; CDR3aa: CASSLAGDSYGYTF
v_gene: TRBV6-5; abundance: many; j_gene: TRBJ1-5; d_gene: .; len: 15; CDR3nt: TGTGCCAGCAGTTACGGGGTTGGTAGCAATCAGCCCCAGCATTTT; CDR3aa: CASSYGVGSNQPQHF
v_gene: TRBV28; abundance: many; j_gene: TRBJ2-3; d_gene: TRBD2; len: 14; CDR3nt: TGTGCCAGCAGTTCGAGCGGGGAGTCAGATACGCAGTATTTT; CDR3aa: CASSSSGESDTQYF
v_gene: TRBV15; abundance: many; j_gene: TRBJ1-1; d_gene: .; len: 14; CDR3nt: TGTGCCACCAGCAGAGATGAAGTTCGGTCATCAACTTTCTTT; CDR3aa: CATSRDEVRSSTFF
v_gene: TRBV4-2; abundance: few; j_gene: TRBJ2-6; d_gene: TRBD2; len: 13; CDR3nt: TGTGCCGGTGGGGGGGCTGGGGCCAACGTCCTGACTTTC; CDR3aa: CAGGGAGANVLTF
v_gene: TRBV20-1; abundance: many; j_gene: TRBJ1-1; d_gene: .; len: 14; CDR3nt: TGCAGTGCTAGAGAAATAGGGCTGGCCACTGAAGCTTTCTTT; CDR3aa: CSAREIGLATEAFF
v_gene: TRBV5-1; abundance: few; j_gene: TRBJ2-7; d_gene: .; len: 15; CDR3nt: TGCGCCAGCAGCTTGGCCTTCGACGACTCCTACGAGCAGTACTTC; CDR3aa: CASSLAFDDSYEQYF
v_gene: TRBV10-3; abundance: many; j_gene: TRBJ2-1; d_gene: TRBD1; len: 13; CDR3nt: TGTGCCATCGCCCGGACAGGGAACAATGAGCAGTTCTTC; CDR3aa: CAIARTGNNEQFF
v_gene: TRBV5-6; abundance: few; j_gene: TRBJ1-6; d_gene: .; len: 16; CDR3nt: TGTGCCAGCAGCTTAGACCCCCCACGCCCCAATTCACCCCTCCACTTT; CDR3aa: CASSLDPPRPNSPLHF
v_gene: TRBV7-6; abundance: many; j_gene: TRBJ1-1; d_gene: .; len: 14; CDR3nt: TGTGCCAGCAGCCCGGACCCGTTGGGGACTGAAGCTTTCTTT; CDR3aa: CASSPDPLGTEAFF
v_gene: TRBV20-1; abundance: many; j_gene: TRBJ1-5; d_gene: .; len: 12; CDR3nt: TGCAGTGCCAAAGGATGGGGTCAGCCCCAGCATTTT; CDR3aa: CSAKGWGQPQHF